Below are 26 T cell receptor beta chains sequenced from a single sample in a study of blood T cell repertoires in COVID-19. The data were produced by immunoSEQ multiplex PCR, yet TCRdb's version contains in-frame clones alone and is incomplete. The sample lists more than 85,000 clones, 84% seen once, with approximately 7% in the top ten. Sample: peripheral blood. These receptor sequences come from a woman in her forties or fifties with acute or convalescent COVID-19.

The chain is built from TRBV6-5 and TRBJ2-7, with 8 bases lining up with TRBD1. J was trimmed by 2 bases and V by 7 bases; bases with no gene match: 4. CDR1 MNHEY and CDR2 SVGAGI come from the germline V gene. This CDR3 spans 13 amino acids. As DNA, the CDR3 is TGTGCCAGCACCAAGACAGGGGCCTACGAGCAGTACTTC. Translated, it gives CASTKTGAYEQYF.

Comment on this clone: The sample contains more than one DNA sequence encoding this CDR3. The chain uses TRBV19 and TRBJ1-1; 8 bases align to TRBD1. V dropped 3 bases and J dropped 1; count of bases not matched to a gene: 1. CDR1 is LNHDA, CDR2 SQIVND, per germline (reference sequence). The CDR3 is 14 amino acids. CDR3 DNA: TGTGCCAGTAGTATCGGGACAGGGAACACTGAAGCTTTCTTT. Protein: CASSIGTGNTEAFF. Variable domain in full (rest from reference TRBV19 and TRBJ1-1): DGGITQSPKYLFRKEGQNVTLSCEQNLNHDAMYWYRQDPGQGLRLIYYSQIVNDFQKGDIAEGYSVSREKKESFPLTVTSAQKNPTAFYLCASSIGTGNTEAFFGQGTRLTVV.

This sequence joins TRBV19 and TRBJ1-4; D gene unclear. V lost 5 bases to trimming and J lost 4 bases, with 8 bases between them. The CDR3 consists of 13 residues. Germline lookup yields CDR1 LNHDA and CDR2 SQIVND (reference sequence). CDR3 amino acids: CASSFENNEKLFF. The CDR3, as DNA: TGTGCCAGTAGTTTCGAGAATAATGAAAAACTGTTTTTT.

This sequence joins TRBV11-2 and TRBJ1-6; D uncertain. Germline CDR1 SGHAT, CDR2 FQNNGV. The CDR3 covers 17 residues. Trimming stripped 5 bases from V and 5 bases from J, with 19 bases between. The CDR3 sequence: CASSPLRPERNNSPLHF. In nucleotides, the CDR3 is TGTGCCAGCAGCCCCTTACGACCGGAGAGGAATAATTCACCCCTCCACTTT.

The chain joins TRBV28 to TRBJ1-6; D is unresolved. V was pared by 5 bases and J by 6 bases, with 14 bases between. Germline V gene sequence: CDR1 MDHEN, CDR2 SYDVKM. This CDR3 is 15 amino acids long. This CDR3 reads CASSLLGSGNSPLHF. The CDR3 nucleotides are TGTGCCAGCAGTCTACTCGGGAGTGGTAATTCACCCCTCCACTTT.

This clone was found once. V usage is TRBV12-5 and J usage is TRBJ1-2; D call uncertain. The CDR3 extends over 14 amino acids. V was trimmed by 7 bases and J by 1 base, leaving 13 bases between them. Germline V gene sequence: CDR1 LGHNT, CDR2 FRNRAP. CDR3 nucleotides: TGTGCTAGTGTCCCCTCGGGGATTAACTATGGCTACACCTTC. Residues: CASVPSGINYGYTF.

This clone was detected only a few times. The chain uses TRBV30 and TRBJ2-3; D possibly corresponds to TRBD2 (6 bases). V was clipped by 4 bases and J by 2 bases, with 13 bases between them. There are 14 residues in the CDR3. Looked up from germline, CDR1 is GTSNPN and CDR2 is SVGIG (reference sequence). This CDR3 reads CAWKRDSLTDTQYF. The CDR3 DNA reads TGTGCCTGGAAACGGGACTCACTCACAGATACGCAGTATTTT.

This clone is a singleton in its sample. The chain combines TRBV3-1 (or the pseudogene TRBV3-2) with TRBJ1-2; D is perhaps TRBD1 (6 bases). V dropped 1 base and J dropped 4 bases, with 10 bases sitting between them. This CDR3 has 14 residues. The germline CDR1 and CDR2 sequences are LGHDT and YNNKEL (reference sequence). The CDR3 region is CASSQGPQGYGYTF. The CDR3 nucleotides read TGTGCCAGCAGCCAAGGACCACAGGGCTATGGCTACACCTTC.

This chain joins TRBV10-3 and TRBJ1-2; possible D gene TRBD1, 6 bases. The CDR3 spans 15 residues. V shed 4 bases and J shed 0 bases, with 12 bases lying between them. In germline, CDR1 is ENHRY, CDR2 SYGVKD. The CDR3 protein is CAISGSTGANYGYTF. The CDR3 DNA reads as TGTGCCATCAGTGGTTCGACAGGAGCTAACTATGGCTACACCTTC.

The count of this clone is one. The chain recombines TRBV19 with TRBJ2-3, with 8 bases aligning to TRBD1. The V gene end was trimmed by 6 bases and the J gene end by 0 bases; junction bases not matched to a gene: 2. Looked up from germline, CDR1 is LNHDA and CDR2 is SQIVND (reference sequence). There are 14 residues in the CDR3. CDR3 bases: TGTGCCAGTAGCCGACAGGGGAGCACAGATACGCAGTATTTT. Its protein is CASSRQGSTDTQYF.

The chain combines TRBV30 with TRBJ1-2; weak D call: TRBD1 (6 bases). CDR1 is GTSNPN, CDR2 SVGIG, per germline (reference sequence). CDR3 size: 15 residues. Deletions cut 2 bases from V and 5 bases from J, with 18 bases between. The CDR3 DNA is TGTGCCTGGAGTCGTCGGCCGACAGGAGGTTATGGCTACACCTTC. It translates to CAWSRRPTGGYGYTF.

The J gene is TRBJ1-1, the V gene TRBV7-8; D is possibly TRBD1 (6 bases). Germline CDR1 is SGHVS and CDR2 is FQNEAQ. V lost 2 bases, J lost 0 bases, and 16 bases lay in between. The CDR3 is 17 residues long. CDR3 nucleotide sequence: TGTGCCAGCAGCTTAAGTCGCCAGGGGCCTCTGAACACTGAAGCTTTCTTT. It codes for CASSLSRQGPLNTEAFF.

This clone was counted once. The chain joins TRBV7-9 to TRBJ1-2, with 9 bases identical to TRBD1. The V gene end was trimmed by 8 bases and the J gene end by 0 bases; junction bases not matched to a gene: 10. This CDR3 region has 16 residues. The germline CDR1 and CDR2 sequences are SEHNR and FQNEAQ (reference sequence). For the CDR3, the DNA is TGTGCCAGCGGGGTTTGGACAGGGGCCCCTAACTATGGCTACACCTTC. Amino acid sequence: CASGVWTGAPNYGYTF.

As concerns this clone: An end of the junction differs from the germline gene, which may be a read error. This chain links TRBV7-2 with TRBJ2-1, with a tentative D call TRBD2 (5 bases). Germline CDR1 SGHTA, CDR2 FQGNSA. This CDR3 has 12 residues. CDR3 DNA: TGTGCCAGCAGCACTAGAGGCTCGCGATGGGTCTTC. It is translated as CASSTRGSRWVF.

The chain carries TRBV3-1 (or the pseudogene TRBV3-2) and TRBJ1-2; TRBD1 might be the D (5 bases). Per the germline V gene, CDR1 is LGHDT and CDR2 is YNNKEL (reference sequence). The ends were cut back, 3 bases at V and 8 bases at J, with 13 bases in the middle. The CDR3 loop spans 13 amino acids. This CDR3 reads CASSQRGVEGYTF. CDR3 in DNA: TGTGCCAGCAGCCAGCGGGGCGTCGAGGGCTACACCTTC.

The V and J genes are TRBV5-1 and TRBJ2-7; 7 bases align to TRBD2. Germline CDR1 SGHRS, CDR2 YFSETQ. With V trimmed by 4 bases and J by 7 bases, 5 bases remained unmatched. This CDR3 is 12 amino acids long. CDR3 DNA: TGCGCCAGCAGCGAGCCGGGGGGAGAGCAGTACTTC. Its translation is CASSEPGGEQYF.

The chain couples TRBV27 to TRBJ2-1; weak D call: TRBD2 (6 bases). Trimming removed 6 bases at V and 0 bases at J, with 15 bases between. This CDR3 has 16 amino acids. Germline loops: CDR1 MNHEY, CDR2 SMNVEV (reference sequence). CDR3 in amino acids: CASRLDYPSSYNEQFF. The CDR3 DNA is TGTGCCAGCAGGCTGGACTATCCGAGCTCCTACAATGAGCAGTTCTTC.

V is TRBV2 and J is TRBJ1-2; D is ambiguous. V lost 6 bases, J lost 2 bases, and 16 bases lay in between. Germline CDR1 and CDR2: SNHLY and FYNNEI. The CDR3 length is 15 residues. CDR3 region: CASRYGASENYGYTF. The CDR3 DNA follows: TGTGCCAGCAGATACGGAGCATCGGAGAACTATGGCTACACCTTC.

CDR3 in DNA: TGTGCCAGCAGGGGACAGGAGGGTTCACCCCTCCACTTT. Translating gives CASRGQEGSPLHF. The rearrangement uses TRBV6-5 and TRBJ1-6, with 8 bases lining up with TRBD1. The CDR3 is made up of 13 amino acids. V was clipped by 6 bases and J by 9 bases; unmatched bases: 4. Germline loops: CDR1 MNHEY, CDR2 SVGAGI.

V gene TRBV24-1 combines with J gene TRBJ2-2; 9 bases align to TRBD2. This CDR3 comprises 15 residues. V gave up 3 bases and J gave up 6 bases; unmatched junction bases: 4. Germline V gene sequence: CDR1 KGHDR, CDR2 SFDVKD. CDR3 region: CATSDPGTSSGELFF. The CDR3 DNA reads as TGTGCCACCAGTGATCCCGGGACTAGCTCCGGGGAGCTGTTTTTT.

The J gene is TRBJ1-5, the V gene TRBV27; possible D gene TRBD1, 5 bases. The germline V gene has CDR1 MNHEY and CDR2 SMNVEV (reference sequence). The CDR3 runs to 15 residues. V shed 3 bases and J shed 6 bases, with 15 bases lying between them. The DNA of the CDR3 is TGTGCCAGCAGTTTGCGCCCCGCCGGGGGTCAGCCCCAGCATTTT. Protein product: CASSLRPAGGQPQHF.

The chain combines TRBV6-1 with TRBJ1-6; D is unresolved. Germline CDR1 is MNHNS and CDR2 is SASEGT. The CDR3 consists of 18 residues. V was trimmed by 1 base and J by 0 bases, leaving 13 bases between them. The CDR3 protein is CASSEVGTGSSYNSPLHF. The CDR3 DNA reads TGTGCCAGCAGTGAAGTGGGAACGGGGAGCTCCTATAATTCACCCCTCCACTTT.

V is TRBV30 and J is TRBJ1-1, with 7 bases lining up with TRBD1. In germline, CDR1 is GTSNPN, CDR2 SVGIG (reference sequence). CDR3 length: 16 residues. Losses at the gene ends were 2 bases for V and 3 bases for J; bases not matched to a gene: 12. The CDR3 is CAWSQGEWRGYTEAFF. The CDR3 nucleotides read TGTGCCTGGAGTCAGGGGGAATGGAGGGGTTACACTGAAGCTTTCTTT.

CDR3 sequence: CASSLSRFNEQFF. The CDR3 region has the DNA TGTGCCAGCAGTTTATCCAGATTTAATGAGCAGTTCTTC. The chain carries TRBV12-3 or TRBV12-4 and TRBJ2-1, with unresolved D. The CDR3 runs to 13 residues. The V end was cut by 2 bases, the J end by 7 bases, with 9 bases between.

This clone is a singleton in its sample. V usage is TRBV5-5 and J usage is TRBJ1-6; D is possibly TRBD1 (6 bases). The germline V and J ends were trimmed by 4 bases and 3 bases, with 11 bases remaining between them. CDR1 and CDR2 from the germline V gene are SGHKS and YYEKEE (reference sequence). The CDR3 sequence is 15 residues long. CDR3 nucleotides: TGTGCCAGCAGCGTAACAGGGAGCTATAATTCACCCCTCCACTTT. Residues: CASSVTGSYNSPLHF.

The chain has TRBV3-1 (or the pseudogene TRBV3-2) and TRBJ1-6; D remains ambiguous. This CDR3 has 16 amino acids. V lost 4 bases to trimming and J lost 8 bases, with 18 bases between them. CDR1 is LGHDT, CDR2 YNNKEL, per germline (reference sequence). The chain's CDR3 is CASSPLSTLRYSPLHF. In nucleotides, the CDR3 is TGTGCCAGCAGCCCGCTCTCAACCCTCAGGTATTCACCCCTCCACTTT.